Below are 32 T cell receptor beta chains sequenced from a single sample in a study of T cells after yellow fever vaccination. TCRdb reanalysed the 5' RACE reads using MiXCR and keeps one entry per CDR3 protein. The sample yields 150,000 to 200,000 distinct CDR3 sequences, 6% to 7.5% seen once. The sequencing here drew on CD4+ T cells sorted from PBMCs, taken more than 4 days after the first yellow fever vaccination. These receptors were collected from a man younger than 30 who received the YFV17D yellow fever vaccine.

The table lists this clonotype with a few counts. J is TRBJ2-3 and V is TRBV5-1; 8 bases align to TRBD1. Germline V gives CDR1 SGHRS, CDR2 YFSETQ. J lost 2 bases, V lost 4 bases, and 6 bases had no gene match. The CDR3 is 15 residues long. CDR3 sequence reads: CASSPDRDDTDTQYF. The DNA for the CDR3 is TGCGCCAGCAGCCCGGACAGGGACGACACAGATACGCAGTATTTT.

This clonotype was seen more than once but under ten times. The V gene is TRBV5-1, the J gene TRBJ2-3, with TRBD2 identical over 12 bases. CDR3 length: 19 residues. After removal of 2 bases from V and 2 bases from J, the junction contained 12 bases not matched to a gene. Germline loops: CDR1 SGHRS, CDR2 YFSETQ. The CDR3 sequence is CASSFTIGLAGSITDTQYF. The CDR3 coding sequence is TGCGCCAGCAGCTTTACTATTGGACTAGCGGGATCCATCACAGATACGCAGTATTTT.

The chain has TRBV28 and TRBJ2-3; D ambiguous. Germline-derived CDR1 and CDR2 are MDHEN and SYDVKM. V was pared by 5 bases and J by 10 bases, with 16 bases between. CDR3 length equals 13 residues. The CDR3 DNA reads as TGTGCCAGCAGTACTCAGCTTGGGATGGCGCAGTATTTT. Translating it yields CASSTQLGMAQYF.

V gene TRBV9 combines with J gene TRBJ1-1; D gene ambiguous. V lost 1 base to trimming and J lost 0 bases, with 4 bases between them. The CDR3 runs to 13 residues. Germline V lookup: CDR1 SGDLS, CDR2 YYNGEE. Here the CDR3 reads CASSVMLNTEAFF. Here the CDR3 DNA reads TGTGCCAGCAGCGTAATGTTGAACACTGAAGCTTTCTTT.

The chain uses TRBV12-3 or TRBV12-4 and TRBJ1-5, with D possibly being TRBD1 (6 bases). The CDR3 totals 13 residues. Trimming left V 5 bases short and J 5 bases short, with 10 bases between. DNA for the CDR3: TGTGCCAGCAGTGGACAGTTCGATCAGCCCCAGCATTTT. Translated: CASSGQFDQPQHF.

This clonotype has ten or more counts. The chain has TRBV3-1 and TRBJ2-1; D might be TRBD2 (7 bases). Germline V gives CDR1 LGHDT, CDR2 YNNKEL (reference sequence). Trimming cost V 1 base and J 6 bases, with 16 bases left between them. The CDR3 is 16 amino acids. CDR3 loop: CASSQAWGGHGNEQFF. In DNA form, the CDR3 reads TGTGCCAGCAGCCAAGCGTGGGGGGGACACGGCAATGAGCAGTTCTTC.

Worth noting for this clonotype: A much larger clone is a single base away; this may be a read error. The chain combines TRBV5-1 with TRBJ1-5, with unresolved D. Germline CDR1 SGHRS, CDR2 YFSETQ. V was clipped by 0 bases and J by 7 bases, with 8 bases between them. The CDR3 loop spans 13 amino acids. CDR3 nucleotides: TGCGCCAGCAGCTTGGCCCCGAAACAGCCCCAGCATTTT. It codes for CASSLAPKQPQHF.

The chain recombines TRBV30 with TRBJ2-2; D remains ambiguous. V lost 1 base to trimming and J lost 1 base, with 7 bases between them. CDR1 is GTSNPN, CDR2 SVGIG, per germline (reference sequence). The CDR3 spans 14 residues. The CDR3 nucleotides read TGTGCCTGGAGTGGACGACTGAACACCGGGGAGCTGTTTTTT. Its translation: CAWSGRLNTGELFF.

This clonotype was picked up many times. The chain recombines TRBV7-3 with TRBJ2-1; D may be TRBD1 (6 bases). V was trimmed by 1 base and J by 8 bases, leaving 27 bases between them. In germline, CDR1 is SGHTA, CDR2 FQGTGA. CDR3 size: 19 residues. The CDR3 nucleotides are TGTGCCAGCAGCTTAAGGGTTAAGGTGGGGGCAACGGATTTTGATGAGCAGTTCTTC. Translation gives CASSLRVKVGATDFDEQFF. The variable domain in full, with the rest retrieved from reference TRBV7-3 and TRBJ2-1, is GAGVSQTPSNKVTEKGKYVELRCDPISGHTALYWYRQSLGQGPEFLIYFQGTGAADDSGLPNDRFFAVRPEGSVSTLKIQRTERGDSAVYLCASSLRVKVGATDFDEQFFGPGTRLTVL.

This clonotype was observed many times. The V call is TRBV24-1, the J call TRBJ2-3; D is ambiguous. This CDR3 region has 12 residues. V was shortened by 1 base and J by 5 bases, with 3 bases between the two germline ends. Germline loops: CDR1 KGHDR, CDR2 SFDVKD. The CDR3, as DNA: TGTGCCACCAGTGATTTTGGAGATACGCAGTATTTT. Translated, it gives CATSDFGDTQYF.

This clonotype occurred many times. This chain links TRBV5-1 with TRBJ2-1, with D possibly TRBD2 on 5 matching bases. Trimming cost V 0 bases and J 8 bases, with 15 bases left between them. Germline values: CDR1 SGHRS, CDR2 YFSETQ. The CDR3 has 15 amino acids. CDR3 region: CASSLASLASDEQFF. The CDR3 coding sequence is TGCGCCAGCAGCTTGGCCAGCCTAGCTTCCGATGAGCAGTTCTTC. The variable domain in full, with the rest retrieved from reference TRBV5-1 and TRBJ2-1, is KAGVTQTPRYLIKTRGQQVTLSCSPISGHRSVSWYQQTPGQGLQFLFEYFSETQRNKGNFPGRFSGRQFSNSRSEMNVSTLELGDSALYLCASSLASLASDEQFFGPGTRLTVL.

At least ten counts were recorded for this clonotype. The chain is built from TRBV7-3 and TRBJ2-1, with 8 bases identical to TRBD2. V gave up 3 bases and J gave up 12 bases; unmatched junction bases: 4. The germline CDR1 and CDR2 sequences are SGHTA and FQGTGA. The CDR3 is 12 amino acids. CDR3 DNA sequence: TGTGCCAGCAGCTTCCCCGGGGGGGGGCAGTTCTTC. It translates to CASSFPGGGQFF. Full variable domain (outside the CDR3, taken from reference TRBV7-3 and TRBJ2-1): GAGVSQTPSNKVTEKGKYVELRCDPISGHTALYWYRQSLGQGPEFLIYFQGTGAADDSGLPNDRFFAVRPEGSVSTLKIQRTERGDSAVYLCASSFPGGGQFFGPGTRLTVL.

The chain uses TRBV11-2 and TRBJ2-1; D gene uncertain. Trimming pared 0 bases from V and 10 bases from J, leaving 16 bases between. CDR1 is SGHAT, CDR2 FQNNGV, per germline. This CDR3 has 15 residues. DNA for the CDR3: TGTGCCAGCAGCTTAGATGTGGCCCAGACCAACGAGCAGTTCTTC. The encoded protein is CASSLDVAQTNEQFF.

This clonotype was seen at least ten times. The chain couples TRBV11-2 to TRBJ2-7; 15 bases fit TRBD2. This CDR3 region has 20 residues. CDR1 is SGHAT, CDR2 FQNNGV, per germline. Germline trimming cut 5 bases from V and 0 bases from J; bases unmatched to any gene: 14. CDR3 sequence reads: CASSGLAGGRPSTASYEQYF. CDR3 coding DNA: TGTGCCAGCAGCGGACTAGCGGGGGGGCGACCCTCTACCGCCTCCTACGAGCAGTACTTC. The variable domain in full, with the rest retrieved from reference TRBV11-2 and TRBJ2-7, is EAGVAQSPRYKIIEKRQSVAFWCNPISGHATLYWYQQILGQGPKLLIQFQNNGVVDDSQLPKDRFSAERLKGVDSTLKIQPAKLEDSAVYLCASSGLAGGRPSTASYEQYFGPGTRLTVT.

The chain links TRBV20-1 to TRBJ1-5, with D hard to call. The CDR3 spans 15 residues. V lost 0 bases and J lost 5, with 14 bases in between. Germline V lookup: CDR1 DFQATT, CDR2 SNEGSKA (reference sequence). The DNA of the CDR3 is TGCAGTGCTAGAGATTACGCCGGGTCCGATCAGCCCCAGCATTTT. Translated, it gives CSARDYAGSDQPQHF.

In its sample, this clonotype was seen a few times. V is TRBV6-6 and J is TRBJ1-1; D is uncertain. Trimming removed 6 bases at V and 5 bases at J, with 10 bases between. Germline V lookup: CDR1 MNHNY, CDR2 SVGAGI (reference sequence). CDR3 length: 12 residues. CDR3 sequence (DNA): TGTGCCAGCAGGAAACTCGGAACTGAAGCTTTCTTT. Its translation is CASRKLGTEAFF.

V is TRBV6-5 and J is TRBJ2-6, with unresolved D. V was shortened by 2 bases and J by 1 base, with 3 bases between the two germline ends. Germline CDR1 and CDR2: MNHEY and SVGAGI. The CDR3 has 14 residues. This chain's CDR3 is CASSYRSGANVLTF. As DNA, the CDR3 is TGTGCCAGCAGTTACCGATCTGGGGCCAACGTCCTGACTTTC.

There are many counts of this clonotype. CDR3: CASSLLAGIYEQYF. The CDR3 DNA is TGTGCCAGCAGTTTATTAGCGGGGATCTACGAGCAGTACTTC. J is TRBJ2-7 and V is TRBV6-5, with 8 bases identical to TRBD2. Germline V lookup: CDR1 MNHEY, CDR2 SVGAGI. The CDR3 consists of 14 residues. The junction had 5 bases not matched to a gene; V was cut back by 4 bases and J by 3 bases.

This clonotype was detected ten times or more. The chain is built from TRBV20-1 and TRBJ2-3, with D tentatively TRBD2 (7 bases). Per the germline V gene, CDR1 is DFQATT and CDR2 is SNEGSKA (reference sequence). The V gene lost 3 bases and the J gene lost 3 bases, with 13 bases spanning the gap. CDR3 length equals 14 residues. CDR3 in amino acids: CSASWGGPTDTQYF. The CDR3 DNA sequence: TGCAGTGCTAGTTGGGGGGGGCCAACAGATACGCAGTATTTT.

This clonotype was recorded at least ten times. The V gene is TRBV5-1, the J gene TRBJ2-3; 7 nucleotides line up with TRBD1. The V segment lost 4 bases and the J segment 4 bases; nucleotides outside the gene matches: 9. Germline V CDR1 and CDR2: SGHRS, YFSETQ. This CDR3 has 15 residues. As DNA, the CDR3 is TGCGCCAGCAGCACCCCGGCAGGGGGTTCAGATACGCAGTATTTT. Translation: CASSTPAGGSDTQYF.

The CDR3: CASSQERGDTQYF. CDR3 bases: TGCGCCAGCAGCCAGGAGCGGGGTGATACGCAGTATTTT. The chain has TRBV4-3 and TRBJ2-3; TRBD2 agrees at 7 bases. After removal of 3 bases from V and 6 bases from J, the junction contained 3 bases not matched to a gene. CDR3 length: 13 amino acids. Germline V gives CDR1 LGHNA, CDR2 YSLEER.

A remark on this clonotype: Given a much more abundant clone one base away, this may be a read error. V usage is TRBV7-3 and J usage is TRBJ2-2; TRBD2 agrees at 8 bases. CDR3 size: 14 residues. The ends lost 5 bases at V and 7 bases at J; junction bases unmatched: 6. In germline, CDR1 is SGHTA, CDR2 FQGTGA. The CDR3 bases are TGTGCCAGCAGCATGAGCGGGGGCTACGGGGAGCTGTTTTTT. It translates to CASSMSGGYGELFF. Variable domain in full (rest from reference TRBV7-3 and TRBJ2-2): GAGVSQTPSNKVTEKGKYVELRCDPISGHTALYWYRQSLGQGPEFLIYFQGTGAADDSGLPNDRFFAVRPEGSVSTLKIQRTERGDSAVYLCASSMSGGYGELFFGEGSRLTVL.

This clonotype has a handful of counts. The V call is TRBV28, the J call TRBJ2-7; no firm D call. Per the germline V gene, CDR1 is MDHEN and CDR2 is SYDVKM. This CDR3 is 14 amino acids long. Trimming took 2 bases from V and 5 from J, leaving 13 bases between them. CDR3 amino acids: CASSLPPGAHEQYF. DNA of the CDR3: TGTGCCAGCAGTTTACCTCCAGGAGCCCACGAGCAGTACTTC.

This clonotype has just a few counts. V and J are TRBV6-2 or TRBV6-3 and TRBJ2-2; 8 positions agree with TRBD2. There are 17 residues in the CDR3. The germline CDR1 and CDR2 sequences are MNHEY and SVGEGT. Germline trimming cut 2 bases from V and 1 base from J; bases unmatched to any gene: 6. The CDR3 nucleotides read TGTGCCAGCAGTTACGGCGGGGGGAACCAGAACACCGGGGAGCTGTTTTTT. This gives the protein CASSYGGGNQNTGELFF.

This clonotype came up many times. The chain carries TRBV7-2 and TRBJ2-3; 10 bases fit TRBD2. The CDR3 is made up of 16 amino acids. From germline, CDR1 is SGHTA and CDR2 FQGNSA. V was clipped by 6 bases and J by 4 bases; unmatched bases: 10. CDR3 DNA sequence: TGTGCCAGCAGAACTCAAGCTAGCGGGGGTGCAGATACGCAGTATTTT. It encodes CASRTQASGGADTQYF.

This clonotype was counted at least ten times. The rearrangement links TRBV12-3 or TRBV12-4 to TRBJ2-7; possibly TRBD2 for D (6 bases). The CDR3 runs to 15 residues. Trimming stripped 1 base from V and 3 bases from J, with 13 bases between. CDR3 in amino acids: CASSLEEGMSYEQYF. The DNA for the CDR3 is TGTGCCAGCAGTTTAGAGGAGGGAATGAGCTACGAGCAGTACTTC.

J is TRBJ1-6 and V is TRBV7-2; TRBD1 is a possible D gene (5 bases). The V end was cut by 5 bases, the J end by 11 bases, with 13 bases between. The germline V gene has CDR1 SGHTA and CDR2 FQGNSA. CDR3 length equals 13 residues. CDR3 protein: CASSRREVAPLHF. CDR3 sequence (DNA): TGTGCCAGCAGCCGCAGGGAAGTGGCACCCCTCCACTTT.

This clonotype was counted many times. CDR3 bases: TGCAGCGTGGTCGTGGGGGACTCTGGAAACACCATATATTTT. It translates to CSVVVGDSGNTIYF. The V gene is TRBV29-1, the J gene TRBJ1-3; possible D gene TRBD1, 5 bases. The germline V gene has CDR1 SQVTM and CDR2 ANQGSEA. Between the trimmed V and J ends, which lost 6 bases and 0 bases, there was a span of 12 bases. CDR3 length equals 14 residues.

The chain recombines TRBV12-3 or TRBV12-4 with TRBJ2-5; 11 bases map to TRBD2. The trim removed 11 bases at V and 2 bases at J, leaving 19 bases unmatched. The CDR3 runs 18 residues. CDR3 DNA: TGTGCCTTCAGTTTAGCGCTTACGGCTAGCGGGGGGCAAGAGACCCAGTACTTC. Residues: CAFSLALTASGGQETQYF.

In its sample, this clonotype was seen many times. The chain joins TRBV7-2 to TRBJ2-5, with D perhaps TRBD2 (6 bases). Trimming pared 1 base from V and 6 bases from J, leaving 12 bases between. The CDR3 covers 14 residues. Germline loops: CDR1 SGHTA, CDR2 FQGNSA. CDR3 DNA sequence: TGTGCCAGCAGCTTAGGCCTAGCGATGCAGACCCAGTACTTC. It is translated as CASSLGLAMQTQYF.

This clonotype occurred a few times. The rearrangement links TRBV24-1 to TRBJ2-7; D ambiguous. The V gene's germline CDR1 is KGHDR and CDR2 SFDVKD. The germline V and J ends were trimmed by 7 bases and 3 bases, with 18 bases remaining between them. This CDR3 spans 15 amino acids. CDR3 sequence: CATSAPSRVVYEQYV. CDR3 coding DNA: TGTGCCACCAGCGCCCCAAGTAGGGTGGTCTACGAGCAGTACGTC.

The V gene is TRBV7-2, the J gene TRBJ2-2; tentative D call: TRBD1 (6 bases). The CDR3 spans 15 residues. CDR1 is SGHTA and CDR2 is FQGNSA in the germline V gene. V shed 4 bases and J shed 4 bases, with 13 bases lying between them. In DNA form, the CDR3 reads TGTGCCAGCAGCTCATTCACAGGGACCACCGGGGAGCTGTTTTTT. Encoded protein: CASSSFTGTTGELFF.